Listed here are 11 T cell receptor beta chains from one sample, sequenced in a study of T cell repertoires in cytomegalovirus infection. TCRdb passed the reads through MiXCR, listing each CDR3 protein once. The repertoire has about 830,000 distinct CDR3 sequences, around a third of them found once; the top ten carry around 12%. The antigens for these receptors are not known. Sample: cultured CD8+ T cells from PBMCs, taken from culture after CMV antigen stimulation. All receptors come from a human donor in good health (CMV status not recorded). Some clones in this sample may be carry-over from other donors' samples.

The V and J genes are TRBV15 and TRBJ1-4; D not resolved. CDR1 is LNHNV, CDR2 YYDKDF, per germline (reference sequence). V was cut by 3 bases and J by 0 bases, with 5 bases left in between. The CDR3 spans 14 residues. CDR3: CATSSRATNEKLFF. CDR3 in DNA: TGTGCCACCAGCAGCAGAGCAACTAATGAAAAACTGTTTTTT.

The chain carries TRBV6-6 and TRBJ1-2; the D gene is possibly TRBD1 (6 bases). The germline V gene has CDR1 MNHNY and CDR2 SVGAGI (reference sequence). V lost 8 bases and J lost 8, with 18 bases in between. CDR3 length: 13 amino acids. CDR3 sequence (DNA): TGTGCCAGCGGAGTTCTGGGGGCTATAGGCTACACCTTC. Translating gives CASGVLGAIGYTF.

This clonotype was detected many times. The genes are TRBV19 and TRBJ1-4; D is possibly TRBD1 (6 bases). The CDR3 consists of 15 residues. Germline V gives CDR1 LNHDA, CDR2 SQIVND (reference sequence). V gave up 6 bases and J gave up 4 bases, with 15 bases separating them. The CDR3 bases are TGTGCCAGTAGGACCTCAGGGGAAAATAATGAAAAACTGTTTTTT. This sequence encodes CASRTSGENNEKLFF.

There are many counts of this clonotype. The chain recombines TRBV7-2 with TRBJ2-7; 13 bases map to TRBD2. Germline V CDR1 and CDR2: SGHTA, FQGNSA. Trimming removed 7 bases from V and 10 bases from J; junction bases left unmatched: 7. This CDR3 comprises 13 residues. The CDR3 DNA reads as TGTGCCAGCACCCAAGGGACTAGCGGGGACCAGTACTTC. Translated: CASTQGTSGDQYF. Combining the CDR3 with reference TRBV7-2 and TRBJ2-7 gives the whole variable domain GAGVSQSPSNKVTEKGKDVELRCDPISGHTALYWYRQSLGQGLEFLIYFQGNSAPDKSGLPSDRFSAERTGGSVSTLTIQRTQQEDSAVYLCASTQGTSGDQYFGPGTRLTVT.

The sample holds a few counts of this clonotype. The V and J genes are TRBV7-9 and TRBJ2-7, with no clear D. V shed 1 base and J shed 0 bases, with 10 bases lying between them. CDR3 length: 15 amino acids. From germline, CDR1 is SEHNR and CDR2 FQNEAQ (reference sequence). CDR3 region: CASSLESASSYEQYF. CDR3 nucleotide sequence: TGTGCCAGCAGCTTAGAAAGCGCAAGCTCCTACGAGCAGTACTTC.

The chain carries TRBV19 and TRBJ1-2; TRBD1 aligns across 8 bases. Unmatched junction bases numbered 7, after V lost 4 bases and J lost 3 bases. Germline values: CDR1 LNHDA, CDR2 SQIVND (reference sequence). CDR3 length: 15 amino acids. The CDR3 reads CASSSPGTGDYGYTF. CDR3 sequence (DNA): TGTGCCAGTAGTAGCCCTGGGACAGGCGACTATGGCTACACCTTC.

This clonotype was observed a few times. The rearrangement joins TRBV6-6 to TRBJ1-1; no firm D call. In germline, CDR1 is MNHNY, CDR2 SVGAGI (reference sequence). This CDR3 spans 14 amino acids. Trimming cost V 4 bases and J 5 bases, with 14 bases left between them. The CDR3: CASSSDDGETEAFF. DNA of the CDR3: TGTGCCAGCAGTTCCGACGACGGCGAGACTGAAGCTTTCTTT.

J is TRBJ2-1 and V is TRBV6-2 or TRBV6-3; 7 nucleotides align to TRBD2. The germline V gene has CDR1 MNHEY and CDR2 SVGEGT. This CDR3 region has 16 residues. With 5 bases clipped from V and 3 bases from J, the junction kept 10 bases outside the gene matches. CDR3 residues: CASSGTGTKFYNEQFF. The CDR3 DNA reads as TGTGCCAGCAGTGGAACCGGGACTAAATTCTACAATGAGCAGTTCTTC.

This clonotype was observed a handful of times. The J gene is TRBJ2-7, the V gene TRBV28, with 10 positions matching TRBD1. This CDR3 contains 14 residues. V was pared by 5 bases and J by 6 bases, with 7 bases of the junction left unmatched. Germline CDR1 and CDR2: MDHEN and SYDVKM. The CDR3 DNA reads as TGTGCCAGCAGTAAATCCGGGACAGGGGTCGAGCAGTACTTC. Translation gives CASSKSGTGVEQYF.

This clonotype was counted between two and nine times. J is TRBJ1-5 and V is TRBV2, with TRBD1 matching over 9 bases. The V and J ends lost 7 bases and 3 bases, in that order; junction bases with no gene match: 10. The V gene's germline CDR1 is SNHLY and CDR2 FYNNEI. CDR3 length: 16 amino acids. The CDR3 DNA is TGTGCCAGCACTCTCCGGACAGGGGCCCCCAATCAGCCCCAGCATTTT. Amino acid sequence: CASTLRTGAPNQPQHF.

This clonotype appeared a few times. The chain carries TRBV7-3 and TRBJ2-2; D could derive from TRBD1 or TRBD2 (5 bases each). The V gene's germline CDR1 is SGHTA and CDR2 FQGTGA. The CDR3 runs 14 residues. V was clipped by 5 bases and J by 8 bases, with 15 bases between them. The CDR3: CASSPSPGPGELFF. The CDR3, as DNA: TGTGCCAGCAGCCCCTCGCCGGGACCGGGGGAGCTGTTTTTT.